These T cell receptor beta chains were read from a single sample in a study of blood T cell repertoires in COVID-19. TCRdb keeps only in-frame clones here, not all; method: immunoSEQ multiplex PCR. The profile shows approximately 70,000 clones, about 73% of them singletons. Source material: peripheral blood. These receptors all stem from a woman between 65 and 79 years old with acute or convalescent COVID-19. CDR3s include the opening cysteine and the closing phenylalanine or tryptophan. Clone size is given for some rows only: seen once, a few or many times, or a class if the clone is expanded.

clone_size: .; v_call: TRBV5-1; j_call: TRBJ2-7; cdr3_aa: CASSPSQASSYEQYF
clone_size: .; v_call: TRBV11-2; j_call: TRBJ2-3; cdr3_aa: CASSPRDRGPDTQYF
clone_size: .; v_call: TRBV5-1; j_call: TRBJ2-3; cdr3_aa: CASSFTGWGRTDTQYF
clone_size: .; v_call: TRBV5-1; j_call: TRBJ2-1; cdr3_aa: CASSFGRVAKVSYNEQFF
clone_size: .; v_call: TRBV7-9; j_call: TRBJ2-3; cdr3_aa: CASSLVTGSTDTQYF
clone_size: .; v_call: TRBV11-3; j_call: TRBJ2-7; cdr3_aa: CASSLGGATYEQYF
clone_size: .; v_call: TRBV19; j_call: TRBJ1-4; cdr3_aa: CASRNEKLFF
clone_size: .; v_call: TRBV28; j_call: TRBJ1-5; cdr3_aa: CASSLSGGAGQPQHF
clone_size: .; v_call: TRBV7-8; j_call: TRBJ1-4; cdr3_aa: CASSPGRGANEKLFF
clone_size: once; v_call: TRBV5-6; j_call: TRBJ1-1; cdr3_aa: CASSFDRGVAFF
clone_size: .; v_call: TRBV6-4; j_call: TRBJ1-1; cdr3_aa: CASSVSMQGRAFF